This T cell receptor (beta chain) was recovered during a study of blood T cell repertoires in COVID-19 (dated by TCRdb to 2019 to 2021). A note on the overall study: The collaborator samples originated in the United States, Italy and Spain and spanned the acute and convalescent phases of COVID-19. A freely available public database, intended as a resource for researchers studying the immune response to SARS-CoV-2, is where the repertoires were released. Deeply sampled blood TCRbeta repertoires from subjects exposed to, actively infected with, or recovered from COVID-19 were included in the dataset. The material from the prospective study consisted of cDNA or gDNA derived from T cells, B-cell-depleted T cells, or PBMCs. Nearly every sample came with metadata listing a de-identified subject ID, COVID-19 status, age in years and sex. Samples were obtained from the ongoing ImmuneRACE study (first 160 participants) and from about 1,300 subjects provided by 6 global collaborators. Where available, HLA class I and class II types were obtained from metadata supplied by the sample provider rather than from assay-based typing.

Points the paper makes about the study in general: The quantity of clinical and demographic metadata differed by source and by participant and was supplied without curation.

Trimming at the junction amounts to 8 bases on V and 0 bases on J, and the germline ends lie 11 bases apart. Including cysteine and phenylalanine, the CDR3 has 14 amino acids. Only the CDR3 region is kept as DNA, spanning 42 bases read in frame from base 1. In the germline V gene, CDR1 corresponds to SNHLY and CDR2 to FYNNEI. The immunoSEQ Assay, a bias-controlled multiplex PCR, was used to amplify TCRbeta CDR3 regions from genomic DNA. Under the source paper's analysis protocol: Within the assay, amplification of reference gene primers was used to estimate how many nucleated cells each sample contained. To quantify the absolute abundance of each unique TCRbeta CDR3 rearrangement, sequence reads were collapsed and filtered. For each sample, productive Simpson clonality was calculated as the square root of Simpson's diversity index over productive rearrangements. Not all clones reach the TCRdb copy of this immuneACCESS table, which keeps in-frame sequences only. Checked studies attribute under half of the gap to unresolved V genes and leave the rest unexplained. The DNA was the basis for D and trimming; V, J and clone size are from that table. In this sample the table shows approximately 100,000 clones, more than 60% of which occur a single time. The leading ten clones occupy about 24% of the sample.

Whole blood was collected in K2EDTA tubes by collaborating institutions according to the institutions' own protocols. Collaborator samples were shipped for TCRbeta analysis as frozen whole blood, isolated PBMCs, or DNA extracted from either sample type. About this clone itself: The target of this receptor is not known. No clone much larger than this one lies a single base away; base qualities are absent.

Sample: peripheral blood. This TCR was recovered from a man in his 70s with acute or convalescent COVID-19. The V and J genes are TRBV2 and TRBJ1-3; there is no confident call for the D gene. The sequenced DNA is TGTGCCAGCGGTTCGGTTGGCTCTGGAAACACCATATATTTT. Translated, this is CASGSVGSGNTIYF.